The following is a T cell receptor beta chain sequence with its context. The CDR3 is 15 amino acids. CDR1 is KGHDR, CDR2 SFDVKD, per germline. The data derive from a study of blood T cell repertoires in COVID-19. In the study's own analysis: Reference gene primer amplification gave nucleated cell count estimates. Data came from immunoSEQ multiplex PCR; TCRdb stores just in-frame clones and leaves some out. V and J calls and clone size are copied from that table; D and trimming were computed from the DNA. The table lists 150,000 to 200,000 clones, over 65% of them singletons. This rearrangement joins TRBV24-1 to TRBJ2-1; 7 nucleotides align to TRBD2. The clonotype originates from a person aged 65 to 79 with COVID-19, enrolled during active disease. The sample comprised peripheral blood. This CDR3 reads CVGLADESSYNEQFF. CDR3 nucleotide sequence: TGTGTGGGGCTAGCGGACGAGAGCTCCTACAATGAGCAGTTCTTC.